The T cell receptor (beta chain) described here comes from a study of CD4 and CD8 cells across lung adenocarcinoma regions. This clonotype was recorded only once. CDR3 length: 15 residues. CDR1 is WSHSY, CDR2 SAAADI, per germline. Trimming took 9 bases from V and 10 from J, leaving 26 bases between them. Via MiXCR, TCRdb re-called the PCR reads, giving one row per CDR3 protein. The data show some 3,400 distinct CDR3 sequences, 40% to 60% seen once. The patients had localized lung adenocarcinoma, a non-small cell subtype. This TCR was recovered from a male donor with lung adenocarcinoma. The CD4 and CD8 labels of this study may be unreliable. The chain recombines TRBV10-2 with TRBJ2-3; D is uncertain. Sequencing was carried out using CD8+ T cells from the center of a lung tumor. CDR3 protein: CARGLQDVRTEAQYF. In DNA, the CDR3 is TGCGCCAGGGGTCTCCAGGATGTGCGCACCGAGGCGCAGTATTTT.